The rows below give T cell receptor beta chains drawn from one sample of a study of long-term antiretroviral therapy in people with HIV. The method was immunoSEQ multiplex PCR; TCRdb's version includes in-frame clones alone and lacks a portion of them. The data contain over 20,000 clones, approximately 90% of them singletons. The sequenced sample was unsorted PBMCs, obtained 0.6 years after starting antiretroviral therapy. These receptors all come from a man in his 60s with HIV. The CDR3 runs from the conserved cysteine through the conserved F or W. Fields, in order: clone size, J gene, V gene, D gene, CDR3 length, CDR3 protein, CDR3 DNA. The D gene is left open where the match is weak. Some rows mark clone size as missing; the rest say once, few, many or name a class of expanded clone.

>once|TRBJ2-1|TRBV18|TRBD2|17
CASSPGGVDARYNEQFF
TGTGCCAGCTCACCGGGGGGGGTGGATGCGAGATACAATGAGCAGTTCTTC
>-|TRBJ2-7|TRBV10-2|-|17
CASSESPLDGLYYEQYF
TGCGCCAGCAGTGAGTCTCCCCTGGACGGGCTATACTACGAGCAGTACTTC
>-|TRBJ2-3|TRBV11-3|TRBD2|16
CASSLKVSSGRDTQYF
TGTGCCAGCAGCTTAAAGGTGTCTAGCGGGAGGGATACGCAGTATTTT
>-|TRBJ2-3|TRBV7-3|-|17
CASSQMRDSKGSDTQYF
TGTGCCAGCAGCCAAATGCGGGACTCCAAGGGCTCAGATACGCAGTATTTT
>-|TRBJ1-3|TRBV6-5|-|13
CASRQPSGNTIYF
TGTGCCAGCAGACAGCCCTCTGGAAACACCATATATTTT
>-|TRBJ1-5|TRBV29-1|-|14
CSVVEGYGNQPQHF
TGCAGCGTTGTGGAAGGGTACGGCAATCAGCCCCAGCATTTT
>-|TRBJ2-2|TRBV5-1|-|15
CASSTGEAVTGELFF
TGCGCCAGCAGCACGGGGGAGGCTGTCACCGGGGAGCTGTTTTTT
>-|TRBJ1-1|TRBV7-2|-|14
CASSLLGGSTEAFF
TGTGCCAGCAGCTTACTGGGGGGGAGCACTGAAGCTTTCTTT
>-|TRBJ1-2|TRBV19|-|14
CASGAGFNYYGYTF
TGTGCCAGTGGCGCGGGGTTCAACTACTATGGCTACACCTTC
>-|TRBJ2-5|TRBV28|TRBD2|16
CASSPGALAGLETQYF
TGTGCCAGCAGTCCCGGAGCACTAGCGGGATTAGAGACCCAGTACTTC
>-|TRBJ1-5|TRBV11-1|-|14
CASSFEGFNQPQHF
TGTGCCAGCAGCTTCGAGGGCTTTAATCAGCCCCAGCATTTT
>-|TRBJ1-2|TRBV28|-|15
CASSPPLGAGRGYTF
TGTGCCAGCAGTCCCCCCTTAGGGGCAGGGCGAGGCTACACCTTC